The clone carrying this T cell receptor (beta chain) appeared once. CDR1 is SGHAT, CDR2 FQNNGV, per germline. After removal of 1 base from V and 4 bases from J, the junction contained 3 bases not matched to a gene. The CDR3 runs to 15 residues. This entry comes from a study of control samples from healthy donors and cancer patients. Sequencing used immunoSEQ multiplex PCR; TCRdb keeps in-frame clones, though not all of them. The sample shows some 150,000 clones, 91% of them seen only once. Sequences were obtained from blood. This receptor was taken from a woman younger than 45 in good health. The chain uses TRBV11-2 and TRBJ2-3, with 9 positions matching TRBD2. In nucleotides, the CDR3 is TGTGCCAGCAGCTTAGCAGTAGCGGGGGCAGATACGCAGTATTTT. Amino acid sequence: CASSLAVAGADTQYF.